This entry concerns a single TCR beta chain. Its antigen is unknown. Researchers grouped second doses given at about 4 or about 12 weeks into one pool. The data derive from a study of T cell responses to AZD1222 COVID-19 vaccine. Findings of the study overall: The study reported that nearly half of spike-specific TCRs target unmutated variant regions. Donors were chiefly white British, with a greater number of females, and clonal diversity was perhaps underestimated.

V lost 0 bases, J lost 0 bases, and 3 bases stayed unmatched. The germline V gene has CDR1 MNHEY and CDR2 SVGAGI. The CDR3 covers 16 residues. Measured with immunoSEQ multiplex PCR; TCRdb has only the in-frame clones, and not every one. The table lists about 110,000 clones, about 91% of them singletons, with approximately 40% in the top ten. This sequence originates from an adult who received the AZD1222 COVID-19 vaccine. The source was peripheral blood, collected 28 days after the second AZD1222 dose. V is TRBV6-5 and J is TRBJ2-7; TRBD2 agrees at 9 bases. CDR3 DNA sequence: TGTGCCAGCAGTTACTCGACTAGCGGAAGCTCCTACGAGCAGTACTTC. Its translation: CASSYSTSGSSYEQYF.